The rows below give T cell receptor beta chains drawn from one sample of a study of blood T cell repertoires in COVID-19. Using immunoSEQ multiplex PCR, the repertoire was profiled, and TCRdb retains in-frame clones only, with some absent. The table shows about 190,000 clones, with around 91% occurring only once. Source material: peripheral blood. These receptors came from a man between 50 and 59 years old with acute or convalescent COVID-19. Each CDR3 is given with its conserved first and last residue. Fields, in order: D gene, V gene, J gene, clone size, CDR3 DNA, CDR3 protein. D genes are given only for firm matches. Clone size is not always given. Where it is, it says once, few, many or a class for expanded clones.

>.|TRBV4-1|TRBJ1-2|once
TGCGCCAGCAGCCAAGATCTAAACAGTGTGCTTGGGGGCTACACCTTC
CASSQDLNSVLGGYTF
>TRBD2|TRBV5-1|TRBJ2-7|.
TGCGCCAGCAGCTTGGGCGGGAGCGGATACGAGCAGTACTTC
CASSLGGSGYEQYF
>.|TRBV5-1|TRBJ1-2|.
TGCGCCAGCAGCGTCGGACAGTCCTCCTATGGCTACACCTTC
CASSVGQSSYGYTF
>.|TRBV10-2|TRBJ2-7|.
TGCGCCAGCAGTGACAGTTACGAGCAGTACTTC
CASSDSYEQYF
>.|TRBV7-9|TRBJ2-2|.
TGTGCCAGCAGCTTTTCCGGGGGAGGTGCCGGGGAGCTGTTTTTT
CASSFSGGGAGELFF
>TRBD1|TRBV7-2|TRBJ2-3|.
TGTGCCAGCAGCTTCCCTTCACGGGACAGAGCTAGCACAGATACGCAGTATTTT
CASSFPSRDRASTDTQYF
>TRBD2|TRBV19|TRBJ2-3|.
TGTGCCAGTAGTATCCCCCCGGGACTAGCGGGAGTAGGAGATACGCAGTATTTT
CASSIPPGLAGVGDTQYF
>.|TRBV5-5|TRBJ1-4|.
TGTGCCAGCAGCTTGGAAGGAGGCCTGTTTTTT
CASSLEGGLFF
>.|TRBV19|TRBJ2-7|.
TGTGCCAGTGGGCCAGCCTTCGAGGGCGAGCAGTACTTC
CASGPAFEGEQYF
>TRBD1|TRBV4-3|TRBJ2-3|.
TGCGCCAGCAGCCCGAGGGGGCGCATCATAGATACGCAGTATTTT
CASSPRGRIIDTQYF
>.|TRBV9|TRBJ1-1|.
TGTGCCAGCAGCCCGTTAGGAGGACGCATGAACACTGAAGCTTTCTTT
CASSPLGGRMNTEAFF
>TRBD2|TRBV27|TRBJ2-7|once
TGTGCCAGCAGTCCAACAAGGCTAGCGGGAGCAGGGTACGAGCAGTACTTC
CASSPTRLAGAGYEQYF